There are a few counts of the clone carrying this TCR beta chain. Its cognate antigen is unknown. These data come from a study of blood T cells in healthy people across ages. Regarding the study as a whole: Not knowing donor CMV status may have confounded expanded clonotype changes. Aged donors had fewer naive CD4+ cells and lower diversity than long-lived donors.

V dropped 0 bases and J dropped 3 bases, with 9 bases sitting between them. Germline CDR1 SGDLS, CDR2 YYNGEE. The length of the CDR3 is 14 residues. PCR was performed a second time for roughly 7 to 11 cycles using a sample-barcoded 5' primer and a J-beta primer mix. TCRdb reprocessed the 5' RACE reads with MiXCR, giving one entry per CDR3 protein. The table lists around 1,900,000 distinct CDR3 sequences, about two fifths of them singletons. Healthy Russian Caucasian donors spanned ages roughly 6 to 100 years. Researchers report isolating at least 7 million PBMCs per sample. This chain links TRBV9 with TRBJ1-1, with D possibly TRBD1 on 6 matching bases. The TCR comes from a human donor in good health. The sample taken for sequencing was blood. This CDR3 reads CASSVGDKHTEAFF. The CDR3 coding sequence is TGTGCCAGCAGCGTAGGGGACAAACACACTGAAGCTTTCTTT.